The 2 T cell receptor beta chains below all came from one sample that was sequenced in a study of OX40 agonist ivuxolimab in advanced cancers. The data were produced by immunoSEQ multiplex PCR, yet TCRdb's version contains in-frame clones alone and is incomplete. Seen here are approximately 58,000 clones, around 93% observed once, and the top ten hold roughly 12%. The source material was CD4+ or CD8+ T cells sorted from blood, sampled in a trial of the OX40 agonist ivuxolimab. The receptors come from an adult with an advanced solid tumor such as melanoma, head and neck, liver or kidney cancer.

V is TRBV7-2 and J is TRBJ2-1; TRBD1 aligns across 10 bases. CDR1 is SGHTA and CDR2 is FQGNSA in the germline V gene. This CDR3 contains 16 residues. The junction had 8 bases not matched to a gene; V was cut back by 5 bases and J by 4 bases. The CDR3 nucleotides read TGTGCCAGCAGCGCAGCAGGGACAGGGGTTTACAATGAGCAGTTCTTC. It is translated as CASSAAGTGVYNEQFF.

The chain employs TRBV19 and TRBJ1-1, with D possibly being TRBD1 (5 bases). CDR1 is LNHDA, CDR2 SQIVND, per germline (reference sequence). V lost 7 bases and J lost 3, with 15 bases in between. This CDR3 spans 14 amino acids. The DNA for the CDR3 is TGTGCCAGTAAAGAAGGGGCGTTTTACACTGAAGCTTTCTTT. Its protein product is CASKEGAFYTEAFF.